This T cell receptor beta chain is drawn from a study of blood T cells in healthy people across ages. Study findings and constraints: TCR beta diversity, measured per million T cells, fell in a roughly linear way with age.

Looked up from germline, CDR1 is SEHNR and CDR2 is FQNEAQ (reference sequence). CDR3 length equals 12 residues. V lost 9 bases to trimming and J lost 3 bases, with 9 bases between them. A sample-barcoded 5' primer and a J-beta primer mix were used in a second PCR of roughly 6 to 12 cycles. Each sample yielded at least 3 million CDR3-containing paired-end reads. MiXCR was run by TCRdb on the 5' RACE reads, yielding one entry per CDR3 protein. The sample comprises hundreds of thousands of distinct CDR3 sequences, around 45% of which are singletons, and about 19% rests with the top ten. On this clonotype: The antigen remains unidentified.

J is TRBJ2-1 and V is TRBV7-9, with D tentatively TRBD1 (5 bases). The specimen was blood. This TCR derives from a man aged 60 to 69 in good health. DNA of the CDR3: TGTGCCAGTGGGGCTGGCTACAATGAGCAGTTCTTC. Protein: CASGAGYNEQFF. The complete variable domain, with remaining parts taken from reference TRBV7-9 and TRBJ2-1, reads DTGVSQNPRHKITKRGQNVTFRCDPISEHNRLYWYRQTLGQGPEFLTYFQNEAQLEKSRLLSDRFSAERPKGSFSTLEIQRTEQGDSAMYLCASGAGYNEQFFGPGTRLTVL.